This entry is about one T cell receptor (beta chain). Its antigen is not known. Germline CDR1 is MDHEN and CDR2 is SYDVKM. J was trimmed by 8 bases and V by 3 bases; bases with no gene match: 3. CDR3 length equals 12 residues. The sample comes from a study of CD8+CD57+ T cells in acquired aplastic anemia. Study details: Across the sorted CD4+ and CD8+ cells, DNA amounts averaged 3.2 ug. Healthy donors gave roughly 9.9 million reads on average for CD4+ cells. Study results and limitations: No significant patient-versus-control difference appeared in CD8+ Simpson's diversity. The study identified roughly 29 CD8+ CDR3 sequences shared by patients and controls.

The use of genomic DNA as template underpinned the TCR beta VDJ and CDR3 profiling. TCRdb fed the reads into MiXCR, producing one record per CDR3 protein. The table records 200,000 to 250,000 distinct CDR3 sequences, 34% of them present only once. This chain connects TRBV28 to TRBJ1-1, with TRBD1 matching 7 bases. Material: sorted CD4+, CD8+, or CD8+CD57+ T cells (not recorded which) from PBMCs. This receptor was obtained from a human donor in good health, serving as a control. CDR3 region: CASSLGTAEAFF. DNA for the CDR3: TGTGCCAGCAGTTTGGGGACAGCAGAAGCTTTCTTT. Using reference TRBV28 and TRBJ1-1 for the parts outside the CDR3, the full variable domain is DVKVTQSSRYLVKRTGEKVFLECVQDMDHENMFWYRQDPGLGLRLIYFSYDVKMKEKGDIPEGYSVSREKKERFSLILESASTNQTSMYLCASSLGTAEAFFGQGTRLTVV.